These 31 T cell receptor beta chains were all obtained from the same sample, sequenced in a study of regulatory T cells in long-lasting Graves disease. Assembly of TCR beta libraries relied on iRepertoire HTBI primers together with Arm-PCR of CDR3 regions. TCRdb re-analysed the multiplex PCR reads in MiXCR, keeping a single row per CDR3 protein. The table shows 200,000 to 300,000 distinct CDR3 sequences, with roughly 21% occurring only once. Noted time point: newly diagnosed GD, antithyroid drugs for less than 3 months. Making the TCR library involved RNA that had been extracted from PBMCs. Sequencing was performed on peripheral blood mononuclear cells (PBMCs), taken at new diagnosis, from a patient treated with antithyroid drugs. Source of these receptors: a female donor with Graves disease.

On this clonotype: A much larger clone differs from this one at a single base, so this may be a read error. Written as DNA, the CDR3 is TGTGCCAGCGCCCGGACTAGTCGGGATGTTTCAGATACGCAGTATTTT. This codes for CASARTSRDVSDTQYF. The chain has TRBV28 and TRBJ2-3; 7 bases agree with TRBD2. Germline CDR1 is MDHEN and CDR2 is SYDVKM. Trimming at V came to 8 bases and at J to 4 bases, leaving 15 bases not matched to a gene. The CDR3 runs 16 residues.

This clonotype appeared many times. The chain links TRBV9 to TRBJ2-5; maybe TRBD1 (5 bases). Germline lookup yields CDR1 SGDLS and CDR2 YYNGEE. The CDR3 sequence is 13 residues long. With 1 base removed from V and 1 base from J, the gap between germline ends came to 5 bases. CDR3 in amino acids: CASSVQGQETQYF. The DNA for the CDR3 is TGTGCCAGCAGCGTACAGGGCCAAGAGACCCAGTACTTC.

Comment on this clonotype: This likely came from a read error, as a far larger clone is one base away. This chain joins TRBV2 and TRBJ2-1; tentatively, D is TRBD2 (6 bases). Between the trimmed V and J ends, which lost 6 bases and 10 bases, there was a span of 13 bases. The CDR3 has 12 residues. Germline CDR1 reads SNHLY; CDR2 reads FYNNEI. The CDR3 DNA follows: TGTGCCAGCAGGGAGTTGGACTACGAGCAGTTCTTC. Amino acid sequence: CASRELDYEQFF.

This clonotype has only a few counts. This chain links TRBV25-1 with TRBJ2-5; 9 positions agree with TRBD2. V dropped 3 bases and J dropped 2; count of bases not matched to a gene: 4. This CDR3 has 15 amino acids. Germline-derived CDR1 and CDR2 are MGHDK and SYGVNS. This CDR3 reads CASSDRLADQETQYF. The CDR3 bases are TGTGCCAGCAGTGATCGACTAGCGGATCAAGAGACCCAGTACTTC.

This clonotype showed up just a few times. One base separates it from a far larger clone, so it is likely a read error. The J gene is TRBJ2-3, the V gene TRBV7-8; TRBD1 matches 12 bases. The CDR3 extends over 16 amino acids. Germline loops: CDR1 SGHVS, CDR2 FQNEAQ. V shed 5 bases, J shed 6 bases, and the junction held 9 bases outside the gene matches. Written as DNA, the CDR3 is TGTGCCAGCAGCCCCGGGACAGGGGGCTTTAGGGATACGCAGTATTTT. Translated: CASSPGTGGFRDTQYF.

The table lists this clonotype with many counts. J is TRBJ2-1 and V is TRBV20-1; no clear D gene. V was clipped by 3 bases and J by 12 bases, with 15 bases between them. The V gene's germline CDR1 is DFQATT and CDR2 SNEGSKA (reference sequence). This CDR3 is 12 amino acids long. CDR3 bases: TGCAGTGCTAGGCCTCCGCTCGGTGGGCAGTTCTTC. It encodes CSARPPLGGQFF.

This clonotype was detected once. The V gene is TRBV12-3 or TRBV12-4, the J gene TRBJ1-2; TRBD1 matches at 9 bases. The length of the CDR3 is 14 residues. The ends lost 4 bases at V and 2 bases at J; junction bases unmatched: 2. CDR3 DNA: TGTGCCAGCAGTTGGGGGACAGGGAACTATGGCTACACCTTC. This encodes CASSWGTGNYGYTF.

As to this clonotype: Just one base apart from a much larger clone, this may be a read error. The chain employs TRBV20-1 and TRBJ2-7, with 8 bases identical to TRBD1. The V gene end was trimmed by 6 bases and the J gene end by 0 bases; junction bases not matched to a gene: 10. CDR3 length: 15 residues. CDR1 is DFQATT, CDR2 SNEGSKA, per germline (reference sequence). The CDR3 DNA reads TGCAGTGCGAGCCCCGTTCAGGGGGCCTCCTACGAGCAGTACTTC. Translation: CSASPVQGASYEQYF.

This clonotype was detected ten times or more. The chain is built from TRBV6-5 and TRBJ2-5, with D perhaps TRBD2 (5 bases). Trimming left V 4 bases short and J 5 bases short, with 14 bases between. The CDR3 is made up of 14 amino acids. CDR1 and CDR2 (germline): MNHEY, SVGAGI. CDR3 residues: CASSSSSGGETQYF. CDR3 coding DNA: TGTGCCAGCAGTTCGTCGAGCGGCGGGGAGACCCAGTACTTC.

V is TRBV2 and J is TRBJ2-1, with 8 positions matching TRBD2. J was trimmed by 4 bases and V by 4 bases; bases with no gene match: 3. Germline V lookup: CDR1 SNHLY, CDR2 FYNNEI. The CDR3 is 14 residues long. This CDR3 is CASSAGRAYNEQFF. CDR3 bases: TGTGCCAGCAGTGCCGGGAGGGCTTACAATGAGCAGTTCTTC.

V gene TRBV7-8 combines with J gene TRBJ2-7, with TRBD2 matching over 10 bases. The V segment lost 1 base and the J segment 6 bases; nucleotides outside the gene matches: 0. The germline V gene encodes CDR1 SGHVS and CDR2 FQNEAQ. This CDR3 spans 13 amino acids. The CDR3 loop is CASSLGTSGEQYF. In DNA form, the CDR3 reads TGTGCCAGCAGCTTAGGGACTAGCGGCGAGCAGTACTTC.

This chain uses TRBV7-2 with TRBJ2-3; 14 positions agree with TRBD2. V lost 8 bases to trimming and J lost 4 bases; unmatched junction nucleotides: 8. Germline lookup yields CDR1 SGHTA and CDR2 FQGNSA. CDR3 length: 16 amino acids. CDR3 coding DNA: TGTGCCAGCCGACGGACTAGCGGGGGGTCCGCAGATACGCAGTATTTT. Protein product: CASRRTSGGSADTQYF.

This clonotype was picked up many times. The rearrangement uses TRBV29-1 and TRBJ2-1; 8 bases are a match to TRBD1. The V gene's germline CDR1 is SQVTM and CDR2 ANQGSEA. CDR3 length equals 15 residues. Germline trimming cut 3 bases from V and 12 bases from J; bases unmatched to any gene: 16. The CDR3, as DNA: TGCAGCGTTGACCTTATGGGACAGGACCGCTTGGGGCAGTTCTTC. Translation gives CSVDLMGQDRLGQFF.

This clonotype was picked up a small number of times. The chain recombines TRBV29-1 with TRBJ2-6; D is undetermined. The V end lost 5 bases, the J end lost 0 bases, and 8 bases lay between the germline ends. Germline CDR1 is SQVTM and CDR2 is ANQGSEA. The CDR3 loop spans 14 amino acids. CDR3 nucleotide sequence: TGCAGCGTTATGGCGGTCTCTGGGGCCAACGTCCTGACTTTC. It specifies CSVMAVSGANVLTF.

The chain uses TRBV24-1 and TRBJ2-1, with D hard to call. V shed 4 bases and J shed 0 bases, with 12 bases lying between them. The length of the CDR3 is 16 residues. Germline V gene lookup returns CDR1 KGHDR and CDR2 SFDVKD. The CDR3 reads CATSDSDESSYNEQFF. The CDR3 DNA is TGTGCCACCAGTGACTCGGACGAGAGCTCCTACAATGAGCAGTTCTTC.

As for this clonotype: Germline is not matched at one junction end, which may reflect a read error. The chain couples TRBV20-1 to TRBJ1-1; no clear D. The CDR3 contains 14 residues. Germline-derived CDR1 and CDR2 are DFQATT and SNEGSKA (reference sequence). Here the CDR3 reads CSARDPGMNTVAFF. CDR3 bases: TGCAGTGCTAGAGATCCGGGGATGAACACTGTAGCTTTCTTT.

The chain links TRBV20-1 to TRBJ1-1, with a weak D call TRBD1 (6 bases). Germline V CDR1 and CDR2: DFQATT, SNEGSKA (reference sequence). V lost 6 bases, J lost 6 bases, and 17 bases lay in between. CDR3 length: 13 residues. The CDR3 region has the DNA TGCAGTGCCTTCCCGACAGGAAGAGCTGAAGCTTTCTTT. It encodes CSAFPTGRAEAFF.

This clonotype was counted many times. The rearrangement joins TRBV11-2 to TRBJ2-4; D possibly uses TRBD1 or TRBD2 (6 bases each). Germline assignment: CDR1 SGHAT and CDR2 FQNNGV. Trimming removed 5 bases at V and 12 bases at J, with 14 bases between. The length of the CDR3 is 12 residues. The CDR3 bases are TGTGCCAGCAGCCAAGGAGGGACAAATCAGTACTTC. Its protein is CASSQGGTNQYF.

This clonotype was detected ten times or more. V and J are TRBV7-9 and TRBJ2-7; D is undetermined. Germline lookup yields CDR1 SEHNR and CDR2 FQNEAQ (reference sequence). V was cut by 2 bases and J by 7 bases, with 6 bases left in between. The CDR3 has 11 residues. DNA of the CDR3: TGTGCCAGCAGCTTATCTCGGGAGCAGTACTTC. It yields the protein CASSLSREQYF.

This clonotype was seen more than once but under ten times. In DNA, the CDR3 is TGTGCCAGTAGTATGGGACATCGAAACATTCAGTACTTC. Protein sequence: CASSMGHRNIQYF. This chain uses TRBV19 with TRBJ2-4, with D tentatively TRBD1 (6 bases). Germline V gene data show CDR1 as LNHDA and CDR2 as SQIVND (reference sequence). The CDR3 covers 13 residues. With 3 bases removed from V and 6 bases from J, the gap between germline ends came to 9 bases.

This clonotype was seen many times. The chain carries TRBV12-3 or TRBV12-4 and TRBJ2-7; tentatively, D is TRBD1 (6 bases). The CDR3 loop spans 13 amino acids. Deletions cut 5 bases from V and 3 bases from J, with 11 bases between. The DNA for the CDR3 is TGTGCCAGCAGTCCCGGACAGAGCTACGAGCAGTACTTC. It is translated as CASSPGQSYEQYF.

This chain connects TRBV6-2 or TRBV6-3 to TRBJ1-4; D remains unclear. The CDR3 is 15 amino acids. The germline V gene encodes CDR1 MNHEY and CDR2 SVGEGT. V was clipped by 11 bases and J by 0 bases, with 16 bases between them. CDR3 protein: CAVTRWIATNEKLFF. The CDR3 DNA is TGTGCCGTCACTCGTTGGATAGCAACTAATGAAAAACTGTTTTTT.

J is TRBJ2-3 and V is TRBV20-1, with 9 bases identical to TRBD1. In germline, CDR1 is DFQATT, CDR2 SNEGSKA (reference sequence). The CDR3 runs to 17 residues. V lost 0 bases, J lost 1 base, and 8 bases stayed unmatched. The CDR3 DNA sequence: TGCAGTGCTAGAGATCCTGAACAGGGGGCCCGCACAGATACGCAGTATTTT. Amino acids: CSARDPEQGARTDTQYF.

This clonotype was observed at least ten times. The V and J genes are TRBV6-5 and TRBJ2-2, with D uncertain. Germline V gene data show CDR1 as MNHEY and CDR2 as SVGAGI. CDR3 length: 11 residues. Trimming removed 4 bases at V and 6 bases at J, with 3 bases between. The CDR3, as DNA: TGTGCCAGCAGTTCATCCGGGGAGCTGTTTTTT. Encoded protein: CASSSSGELFF.

The chain links TRBV6-2 or TRBV6-3 to TRBJ2-7; 8 positions match TRBD1. The CDR3 length is 16 residues. V lost 2 bases, J lost 5 bases, and 11 bases stayed unmatched. CDR1 and CDR2 (germline): MNHEY, SVGEGT. The CDR3 loop reads CASSYGYRGFRNEQYF. As DNA, the CDR3 is TGTGCCAGCAGTTACGGGTACAGGGGGTTTCGGAACGAGCAGTACTTC.

This clonotype has ten or more counts. V gene TRBV6-2 or TRBV6-3 combines with J gene TRBJ2-1; 8 nucleotides match TRBD1. The germline CDR1 and CDR2 sequences are MNHEY and SVGEGT. The V segment lost 6 bases and the J segment 2 bases; nucleotides outside the gene matches: 6. The CDR3 length is 15 residues. The CDR3 sequence is CASRTTGDAYNEQFF. DNA for the CDR3: TGTGCCAGCAGGACGACAGGGGACGCCTACAATGAGCAGTTCTTC.

The genes are TRBV7-2 and TRBJ2-7; TRBD2 aligns across 7 bases. The CDR3 contains 16 residues. V lost 1 base, J lost 5 bases, and 11 bases stayed unmatched. Germline CDR1 reads SGHTA; CDR2 reads FQGNSA. The CDR3 region has the DNA TGTGCCAGCAGCTTAGATTTCCTAGCGGAAACCAACGAGCAGTACTTC. It translates to CASSLDFLAETNEQYF.

The chain combines TRBV12-3 or TRBV12-4 with TRBJ1-2, with 7 bases identical to TRBD1. V trimming: 6 bases; J trimming: 6 bases; junction bases outside the gene matches: 7. CDR3 length equals 13 residues. CDR3 residues: CASRRQGVHGYTF. The CDR3 nucleotides read TGTGCCAGCAGGAGACAGGGAGTACATGGCTACACCTTC.

The V gene is TRBV28, the J gene TRBJ1-6; TRBD1 might be the D (5 bases). CDR1 and CDR2 from the germline V gene are MDHEN and SYDVKM. The CDR3 loop spans 12 amino acids. Trimming cost V 7 bases and J 16 bases, with 17 bases left between them. The CDR3: CASTNRQGGLHF. In DNA, the CDR3 is TGTGCCAGCACCAACAGGCAGGGTGGGCTCCACTTT.

The table lists this clonotype with many counts. V gene TRBV5-5 combines with J gene TRBJ2-2; D is perhaps TRBD1 (5 bases). This CDR3 comprises 14 residues. In germline, CDR1 is SGHKS, CDR2 YYEKEE (reference sequence). Trimming removed 6 bases at V and 4 bases at J, with 13 bases between. The CDR3 DNA is TGTGCCAGCACCATCGATCAGGGCACCGGGGAGCTGTTTTTT. Residues: CASTIDQGTGELFF.

The chain couples TRBV4-1 to TRBJ2-2; 12 bases line up with TRBD1. This CDR3 spans 21 amino acids. V lost 1 base, J lost 1 base, and 13 bases stayed unmatched. Germline V gives CDR1 MGHRA, CDR2 YSYEKL. The CDR3: CASSQGPRRDRGPVNTGELFF. The CDR3 DNA is TGCGCCAGCAGCCAAGGCCCGAGGCGGGACAGGGGGCCAGTGAACACCGGGGAGCTGTTTTTT.